This is a list of T cell receptor beta chains from one sample in a study of type 1 regulatory T cells. Each CDR3 protein is one row after TCRdb ran MiXCR on the reads. The data show about 100,000 distinct CDR3 sequences, 30% to 35% seen once. The sequenced sample was CD4+ T cells, either the whole sample or a sorted fraction (not recorded which). The receptors were sampled from a human donor in good health. Each CDR3 is given with its conserved first and last residue. A D gene is named only where the DNA matches it firmly. The listing skips clone size in some rows; elsewhere it reads once, few, many or a size class.

abundance,d_gene,v_gene,CDR3aa
few,.,TRBV29-1,CSVDSTGNYEQYF
few,.,TRBV11-1,CASSAGTFQETQYF
few,TRBD1,TRBV3-1,CASSQEGTGQAGYTF
few,.,TRBV20-1,CSARDEGVAPEQFF
.,TRBD1,TRBV11-2,CASSLDLEGAVTGELFF
few,.,TRBV7-9,CASSSQPARGGGEQFF
few,TRBD1,TRBV4-3,CASSTTNGQGTDTQYF
few,TRBD2,TRBV10-2,CASSTLAGGPLVGELFF
.,.,TRBV4-1,CASSQTGSNEQFF
.,TRBD1,TRBV11-2,CASSSPSNRGPYSGETQYF
.,.,TRBV10-1,CASSDGGQLTGELFF
.,TRBD1,TRBV10-3,CAISPGGGNEQFF
.,.,TRBV20-1,CSVSHLDMGQEQFF
few,TRBD2,TRBV7-3,CASSLESGTRSRNEQFF
few,.,TRBV4-3,CASSQTSQSYEQYF
.,TRBD2,TRBV12-3/TRBV12-4,CASSWTSGYTGELFF
few,TRBD1,TRBV29-1,CSVPGTGREKLFF
few,.,TRBV7-2,CASSEVAPEQFF
.,.,TRBV12-3/TRBV12-4,CASTPVGQINYEQYF
few,TRBD2,TRBV5-1,CASSLGLAGPSYNEQFF
.,TRBD2,TRBV5-1,CASSLKRGSQSGSVSTDTQYF
.,TRBD2,TRBV20-1,CSATRTSGRPSYEQYF
few,TRBD2,TRBV7-3,CASSPDILPRGNYEQYF
.,.,TRBV7-2,CASSSTFGGEAFF
.,TRBD2,TRBV3-1,CASSQGGTSGSTDTQYF
few,.,TRBV7-2,CASSLEGRGYGYTF
few,.,TRBV4-2,CASSPLSAGGTDTQYF
once,.,TRBV5-1,CASSLDFGEETQYF
.,.,TRBV19,CASNPKGIFFTEAFF
.,.,TRBV5-1,CASSRDEGRQETQYF
.,TRBD2,TRBV6-5,CASTTAGTRVETQYF
once,.,TRBV7-8,CASSFAFAGGSYNEQFF
.,.,TRBV7-2,CASSFRRQTYEQYF
.,.,TRBV21-1,CASSHSRGREETQYF
few,.,TRBV18,CASSPGSLSTDTQYF
few,.,TRBV7-3,CASSPPGSGNEQFF
few,.,TRBV20-1,CSASPWGAGANVLTF
.,TRBD2,TRBV7-2,CASSPSTGGRLNEQFF
many,.,TRBV5-1,CASSLGLPNTEAFF
few,TRBD1,TRBV2,CASTGGARAGELFF
.,.,TRBV12-3/TRBV12-4,CASSSTGPQYF
many,.,TRBV29-1,CSVRVETQYF
.,TRBD2,TRBV20-1,CSASRPLAGYFDDQFF
few,.,TRBV29-1,CSVVGDGSSYEQYF
few,.,TRBV4-3,CASSQDQGQPQHF